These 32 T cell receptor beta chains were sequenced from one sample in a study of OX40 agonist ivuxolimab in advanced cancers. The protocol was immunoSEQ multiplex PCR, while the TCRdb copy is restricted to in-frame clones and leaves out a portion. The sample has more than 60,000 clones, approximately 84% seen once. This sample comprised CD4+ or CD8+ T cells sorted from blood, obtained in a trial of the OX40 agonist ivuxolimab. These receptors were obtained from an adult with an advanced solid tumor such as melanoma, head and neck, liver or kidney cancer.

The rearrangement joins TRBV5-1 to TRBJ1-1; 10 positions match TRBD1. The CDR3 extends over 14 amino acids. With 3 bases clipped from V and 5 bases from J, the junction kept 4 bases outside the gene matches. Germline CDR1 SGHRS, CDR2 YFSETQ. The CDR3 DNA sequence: TGCGCCAGCAGCTCTGACAGGGGGCAAACTGAAGCTTTCTTT. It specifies CASSSDRGQTEAFF.

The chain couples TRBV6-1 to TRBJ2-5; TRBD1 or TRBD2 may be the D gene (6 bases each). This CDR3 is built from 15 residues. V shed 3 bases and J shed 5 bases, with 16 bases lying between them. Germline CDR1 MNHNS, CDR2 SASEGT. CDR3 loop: CASSDPGAPGETQYF. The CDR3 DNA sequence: TGTGCCAGCAGTGACCCGGGGGCCCCCGGGGAGACCCAGTACTTC.

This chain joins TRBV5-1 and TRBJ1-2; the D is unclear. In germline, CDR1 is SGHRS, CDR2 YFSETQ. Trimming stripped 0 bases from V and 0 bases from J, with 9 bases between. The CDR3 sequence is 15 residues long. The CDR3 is CASSLGGITNYGYTF. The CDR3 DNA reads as TGCGCCAGCAGCTTGGGTGGGATTACTAACTATGGCTACACCTTC.

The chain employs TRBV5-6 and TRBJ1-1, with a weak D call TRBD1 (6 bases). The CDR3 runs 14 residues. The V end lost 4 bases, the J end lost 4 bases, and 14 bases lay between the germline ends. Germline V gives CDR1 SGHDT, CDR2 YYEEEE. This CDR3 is CASSRRLGATEAFF. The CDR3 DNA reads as TGTGCCAGCAGCCGACGGTTGGGGGCCACTGAAGCTTTCTTT. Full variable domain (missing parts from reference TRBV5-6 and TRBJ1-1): DAGVTQSPTHLIKTRGQQVTLRCSPKSGHDTVSWYQQALGQGPQFIFQYYEEEERQRGNFPDRFSGHQFPNYSSELNVNALLLGDSALYLCASSRRLGATEAFFGQGTRLTVV.

The CDR3 region has the DNA TGTGCCAGCAGCAAGGGATACTCCGACAGGGGGCGAGCATATGGCTACACCTTC. This sequence encodes CASSKGYSDRGRAYGYTF. The rearrangement joins TRBV21-1 to TRBJ1-2; the tabulated D call, TRBD1, remains unverified against the DNA. TRBV21-1 is termed a pseudogene. CDR3 length equals 18 residues.

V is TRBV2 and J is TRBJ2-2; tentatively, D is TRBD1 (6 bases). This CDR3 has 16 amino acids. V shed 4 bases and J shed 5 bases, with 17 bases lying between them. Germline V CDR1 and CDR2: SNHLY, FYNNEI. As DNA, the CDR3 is TGTGCCAGCAGTGCGCGTGACAGGTTTTTGACCGGGGAGCTGTTTTTT. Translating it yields CASSARDRFLTGELFF.

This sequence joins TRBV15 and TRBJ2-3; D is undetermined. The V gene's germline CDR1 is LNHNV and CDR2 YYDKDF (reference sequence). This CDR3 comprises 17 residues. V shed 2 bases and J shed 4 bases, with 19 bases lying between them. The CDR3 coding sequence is TGTGCCACCAGCAGATATCGCGGTTCCTCGAAACCAGATACGCAGTATTTT. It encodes CATSRYRGSSKPDTQYF.

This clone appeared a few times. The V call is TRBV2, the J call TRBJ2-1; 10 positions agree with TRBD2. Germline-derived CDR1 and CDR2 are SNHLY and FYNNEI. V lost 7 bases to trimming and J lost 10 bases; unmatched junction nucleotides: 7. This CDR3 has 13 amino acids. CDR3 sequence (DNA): TGTGCCAGCACTAGCGGGGGTTTGGGAGAGCAGTTCTTC. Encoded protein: CASTSGGLGEQFF.

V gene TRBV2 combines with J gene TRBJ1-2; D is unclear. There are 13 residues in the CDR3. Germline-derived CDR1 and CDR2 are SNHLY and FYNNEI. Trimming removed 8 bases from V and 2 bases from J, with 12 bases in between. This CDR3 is CASGSLPNYGYTF. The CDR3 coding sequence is TGTGCCAGCGGTAGCCTTCCGAACTATGGCTACACCTTC.

The DNA for the CDR3 is TGTGCCAGTAGTGTGGGGACAGGGCCTGCCGAGCAGTACTTC. Protein sequence: CASSVGTGPAEQYF. The chain links TRBV19 to TRBJ2-7, with 9 bases identical to TRBD1. V lost 5 bases, J lost 6 bases, and 8 bases stayed unmatched. The CDR3 extends over 14 amino acids. The germline CDR1 and CDR2 sequences are LNHDA and SQIVND (reference sequence).

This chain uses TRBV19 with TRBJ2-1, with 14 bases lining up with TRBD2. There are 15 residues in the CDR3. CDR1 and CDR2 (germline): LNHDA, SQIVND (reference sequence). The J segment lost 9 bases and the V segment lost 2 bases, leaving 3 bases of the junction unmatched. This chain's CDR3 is CASSITGTSGGEQFF. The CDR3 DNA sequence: TGTGCCAGTAGTATAACTGGGACTAGCGGGGGTGAGCAGTTCTTC. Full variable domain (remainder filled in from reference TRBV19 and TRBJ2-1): DGGITQSPKYLFRKEGQNVTLSCEQNLNHDAMYWYRQDPGQGLRLIYYSQIVNDFQKGDIAEGYSVSREKKESFPLTVTSAQKNPTAFYLCASSITGTSGGEQFFGPGTRLTVL.

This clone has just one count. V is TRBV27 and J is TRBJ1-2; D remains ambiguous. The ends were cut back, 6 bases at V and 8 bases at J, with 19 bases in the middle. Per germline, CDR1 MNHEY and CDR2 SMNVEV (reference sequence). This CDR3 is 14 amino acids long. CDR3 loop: CASRGDALVGGYTF. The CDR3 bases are TGTGCCAGCAGAGGAGACGCCCTCGTTGGAGGCTACACCTTC.

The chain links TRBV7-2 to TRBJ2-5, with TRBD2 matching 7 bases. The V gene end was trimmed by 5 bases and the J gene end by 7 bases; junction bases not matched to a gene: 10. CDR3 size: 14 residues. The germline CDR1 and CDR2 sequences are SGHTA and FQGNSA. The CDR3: CASSLPVTGGTQYF. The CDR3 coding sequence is TGTGCCAGCAGCCTCCCTGTTACGGGAGGGACCCAGTACTTC. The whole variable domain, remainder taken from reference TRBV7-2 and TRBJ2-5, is GAGVSQSPSNKVTEKGKDVELRCDPISGHTALYWYRQSLGQGLEFLIYFQGNSAPDKSGLPSDRFSAERTGGSVSTLTIQRTQQEDSAVYLCASSLPVTGGTQYFGPGTRLLVL.

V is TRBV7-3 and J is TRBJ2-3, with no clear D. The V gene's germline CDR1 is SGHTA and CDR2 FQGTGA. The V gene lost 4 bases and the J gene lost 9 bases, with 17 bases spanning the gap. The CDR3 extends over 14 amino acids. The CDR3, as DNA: TGTGCCAGCAGCTCCGACGCGCTGCAAGGGACGCAGTATTTT. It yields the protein CASSSDALQGTQYF.

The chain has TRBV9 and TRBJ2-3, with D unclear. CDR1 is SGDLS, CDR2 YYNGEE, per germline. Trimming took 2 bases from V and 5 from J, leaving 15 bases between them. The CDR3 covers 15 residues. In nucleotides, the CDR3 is TGTGCCAGCAGCGTGGGTCAGTTAGCCGTAGATACGCAGTATTTT. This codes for CASSVGQLAVDTQYF.

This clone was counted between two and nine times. As DNA, the CDR3 is TGCAGCGTTGGTCTGGGGGTAGCTGAAGCTTTCTTT. This gives the protein CSVGLGVAEAFF. V usage is TRBV29-1 and J usage is TRBJ1-1; maybe TRBD1 (5 bases). The germline V gene has CDR1 SQVTM and CDR2 ANQGSEA. V gave up 4 bases and J gave up 6 bases, with 12 bases separating them. The CDR3 covers 12 residues.

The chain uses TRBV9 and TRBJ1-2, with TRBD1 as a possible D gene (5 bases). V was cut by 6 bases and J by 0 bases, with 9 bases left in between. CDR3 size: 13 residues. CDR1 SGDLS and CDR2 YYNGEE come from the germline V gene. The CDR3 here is CASTAGTNYGYTF. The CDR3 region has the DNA TGTGCCAGCACGGCAGGGACTAACTATGGCTACACCTTC.

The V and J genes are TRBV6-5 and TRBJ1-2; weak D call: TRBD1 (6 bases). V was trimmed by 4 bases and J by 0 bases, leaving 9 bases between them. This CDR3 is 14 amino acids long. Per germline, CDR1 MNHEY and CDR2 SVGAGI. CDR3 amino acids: CASSSWTANYGYTF. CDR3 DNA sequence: TGTGCCAGCAGTTCCTGGACAGCTAACTATGGCTACACCTTC.

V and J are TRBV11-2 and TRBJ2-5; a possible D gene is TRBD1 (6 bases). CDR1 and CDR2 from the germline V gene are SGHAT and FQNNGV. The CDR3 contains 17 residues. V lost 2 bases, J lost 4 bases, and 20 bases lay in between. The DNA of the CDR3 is TGTGCCAGCAGCTTATCGTTTGGGGGACCCAGGGGAGAGACCCAGTACTTC. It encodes CASSLSFGGPRGETQYF.

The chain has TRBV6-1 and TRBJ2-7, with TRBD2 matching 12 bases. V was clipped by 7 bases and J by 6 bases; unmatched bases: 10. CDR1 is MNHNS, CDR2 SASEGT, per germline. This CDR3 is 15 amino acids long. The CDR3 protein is CASMSLAGGPGEQYF. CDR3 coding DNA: TGTGCCAGCATGTCTCTAGCGGGGGGGCCGGGCGAGCAGTACTTC.

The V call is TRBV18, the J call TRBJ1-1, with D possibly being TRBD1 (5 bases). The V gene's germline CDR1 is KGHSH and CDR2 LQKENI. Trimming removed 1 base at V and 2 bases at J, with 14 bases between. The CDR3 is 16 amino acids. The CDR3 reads CASSPLVWGENTEAFF. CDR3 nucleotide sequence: TGTGCCAGCTCACCACTGGTTTGGGGGGAAAACACTGAAGCTTTCTTT.

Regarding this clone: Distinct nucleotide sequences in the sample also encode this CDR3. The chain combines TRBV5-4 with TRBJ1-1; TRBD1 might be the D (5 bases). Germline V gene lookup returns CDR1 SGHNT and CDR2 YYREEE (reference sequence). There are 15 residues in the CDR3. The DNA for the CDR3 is TGTGCTACCAGAGTCGCAGGGAGTCCTGGCACTGAAGCTTTCTTT. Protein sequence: CATRVAGSPGTEAFF.

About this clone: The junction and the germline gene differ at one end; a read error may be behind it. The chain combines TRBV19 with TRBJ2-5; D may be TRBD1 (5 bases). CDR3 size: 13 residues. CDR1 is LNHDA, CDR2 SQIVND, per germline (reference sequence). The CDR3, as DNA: TGTGCCAGTAGTCAGGGCCGCGGAGAGAGCCAGTACTTC. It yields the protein CASSQGRGESQYF.

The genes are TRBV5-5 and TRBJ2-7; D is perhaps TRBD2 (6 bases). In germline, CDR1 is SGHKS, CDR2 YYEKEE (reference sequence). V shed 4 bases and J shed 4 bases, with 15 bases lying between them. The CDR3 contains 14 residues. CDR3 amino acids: CASSPGVGPYEQYF. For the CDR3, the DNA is TGTGCCAGCAGCCCGGGAGTTGGACCATACGAGCAGTACTTC.

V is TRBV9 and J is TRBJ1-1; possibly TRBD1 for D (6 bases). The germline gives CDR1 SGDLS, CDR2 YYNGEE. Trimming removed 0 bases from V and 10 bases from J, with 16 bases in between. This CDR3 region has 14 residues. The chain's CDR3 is CASSVEGVRGRAFF. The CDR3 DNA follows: TGTGCCAGCAGCGTAGAGGGGGTGAGGGGCAGAGCTTTCTTT.

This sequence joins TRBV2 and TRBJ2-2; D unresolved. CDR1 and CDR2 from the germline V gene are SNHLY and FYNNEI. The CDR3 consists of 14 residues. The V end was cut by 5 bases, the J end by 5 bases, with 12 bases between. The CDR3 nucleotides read TGTGCCAGCAGTCCTCTAAGAGAGACCGGGGAGCTGTTTTTT. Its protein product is CASSPLRETGELFF.

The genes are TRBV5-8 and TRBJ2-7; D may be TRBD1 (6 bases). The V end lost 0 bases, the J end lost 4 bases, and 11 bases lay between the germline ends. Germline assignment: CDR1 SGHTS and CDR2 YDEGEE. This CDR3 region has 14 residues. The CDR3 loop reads CASSLGGGFYEQYF. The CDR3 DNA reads TGTGCCAGCAGCTTGGGAGGGGGTTTTTACGAGCAGTACTTC. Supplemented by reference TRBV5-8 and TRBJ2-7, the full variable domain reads EAGVTQSPTHLIKTRGQQATLRCSPISGHTSVYWYQQALGLGLQFLLWYDEGEERNRGNFPPRFSGRQFPNYSSELNVNALELEDSALYLCASSLGGGFYEQYFGPGTRLTVT.

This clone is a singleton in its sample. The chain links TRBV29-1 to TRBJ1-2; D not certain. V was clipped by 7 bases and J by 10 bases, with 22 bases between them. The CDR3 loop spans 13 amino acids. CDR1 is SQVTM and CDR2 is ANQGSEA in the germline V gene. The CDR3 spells CSAWERAGFAYTF. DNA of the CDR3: TGCAGCGCCTGGGAGAGGGCAGGATTCGCCTACACCTTC.

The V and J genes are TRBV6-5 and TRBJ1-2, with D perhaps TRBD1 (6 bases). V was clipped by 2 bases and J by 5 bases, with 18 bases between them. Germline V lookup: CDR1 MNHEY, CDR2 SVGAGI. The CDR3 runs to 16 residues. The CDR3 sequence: CASSYRVTQGRYGYTF. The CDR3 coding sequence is TGTGCCAGCAGTTACCGCGTTACACAGGGCAGATATGGCTACACCTTC.

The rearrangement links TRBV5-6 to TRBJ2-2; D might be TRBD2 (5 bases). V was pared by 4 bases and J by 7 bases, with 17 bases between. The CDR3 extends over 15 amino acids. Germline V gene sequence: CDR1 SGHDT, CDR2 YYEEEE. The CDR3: CASSLLGSSGGELFF. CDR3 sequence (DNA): TGTGCCAGCAGCCTACTGGGGAGCAGTGGCGGGGAGCTGTTTTTT.

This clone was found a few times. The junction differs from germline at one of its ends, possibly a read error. CDR3 protein: CASSVGQGPLHF. The CDR3 nucleotides are TGCGCCAGCAGCGTGGGACAGGGACCCCTGCACTTT. This rearrangement joins TRBV5-1 to TRBJ1-6; TRBD1 aligns across 9 bases. There are 12 residues in the CDR3. CDR1 is SGHRS and CDR2 is YFSETQ in the germline V gene. Variable domain in full (rest from reference TRBV5-1 and TRBJ1-6): KAGVTQTPRYLIKTRGQQVTLSCSPISGHRSVSWYQQTPGQGLQFLFEYFSETQRNKGNFPGRFSGRQFSNSRSEMNVSTLELGDSALYLCASSVGQGPLHFGNGTRLTVT.

This CDR3 is CAISESTGNAEAFF. CDR3 DNA sequence: TGTGCCATCAGTGAGTCCACAGGTAATGCTGAAGCTTTCTTT. This chain uses TRBV10-3 with TRBJ1-1; D may be TRBD1 (5 bases). Per germline, CDR1 ENHRY and CDR2 SYGVKD. V lost 0 bases to trimming and J lost 6 bases, with 11 bases between them. The CDR3 totals 14 residues.